A selection of T cell receptor beta chains follows, all from one sample in a study of OX40 agonist ivuxolimab in advanced cancers. Sequencing was performed with immunoSEQ multiplex PCR; in TCRdb, only in-frame clones are kept and a portion is missing. The sample has 65,000 to 80,000 clones; 90% to 95% are singletons. Sequencing used CD4+ or CD8+ T cells sorted from blood, obtained in a trial of the OX40 agonist ivuxolimab. The source is an adult with an advanced solid tumor such as melanoma, head and neck, liver or kidney cancer. The CDR3 runs from the conserved cysteine through the conserved F or W. The D gene is left open where the match is weak. The size entry is marked missing in some rows and otherwise reads once, few, many or a size class.

CDR3	DNA	V	D	J	size
CASSPGGRGAFF	TGTGCCAGCAGCCCGGGCGGGCGTGGAGCTTTCTTT	TRBV27	NA	TRBJ1-1	NA
CASSKTGSSYEQYF	TGTGCCAGCAGCAAAACAGGGTCCTCCTACGAGCAGTACTTC	TRBV11-3	NA	TRBJ2-7	NA
CASSVGQGPYEQYF	TGTGCCAGCAGCGTGGGACAGGGGCCCTACGAGCAGTACTTC	TRBV9	TRBD1	TRBJ2-7	NA
CASSSGRATTDTQYF	TGTGCCAGTAGTAGCGGGAGGGCCACCACAGATACGCAGTATTTT	TRBV19	TRBD2	TRBJ2-3	NA
CASSYEGISGTDTQYF	TGTGCCAGCAGTTACGAGGGGATATCTGGAACAGATACGCAGTATTTT	TRBV6-5	NA	TRBJ2-3	NA
CASLGRRGRGGNQPQHF	TGTGCCAGCCTAGGACGGAGAGGCCGGGGAGGCAATCAGCCCCAGCATTTT	TRBV21-1	NA	TRBJ1-5	NA
CASGTPTLRSSYEQYF	TGTGCTAGTGGTACTCCAACCCTTAGAAGCTCCTACGAGCAGTACTTC	TRBV12-5	NA	TRBJ2-7	once
CASSLPGLVFNEQFF	TGTGCCAGCAGTTTACCCGGACTAGTATTCAATGAGCAGTTCTTC	TRBV27	TRBD2	TRBJ2-1	NA
CASSTSYYGYTF	TGTGCCAGCAGCACCTCGTACTATGGCTACACCTTC	TRBV14	NA	TRBJ1-2	NA
CASSQQDLYGYTF	TGTGCCAGCAGTCAGCAGGACCTCTATGGCTACACCTTC	TRBV25-1	NA	TRBJ1-2	NA
CASSLGRQDEQYF	TGTGCCAGCAGCTTAGGACGGCAGGACGAGCAGTACTTC	TRBV7-2	NA	TRBJ2-7	NA
CASSPPTGWSQPQHF	TGTGCCAGCAGTCCTCCGACAGGATGGAGTCAGCCCCAGCATTTT	TRBV28	NA	TRBJ1-5	few
CASSQLRVSPLHF	TGCGCCAGCAGCCAACTAAGGGTTTCACCCCTCCACTTT	TRBV4-3	NA	TRBJ1-6	NA
CASSPLGAGIKETQYF	TGTGCCAGCAGCCCCCTCGGGGCAGGGATTAAAGAGACCCAGTACTTC	TRBV7-2	NA	TRBJ2-5	NA
CASSLGNYYEQYF	TGTGCCAGCAGCTTGGGGAATTACTACGAGCAGTACTTC	TRBV5-6	NA	TRBJ2-7	NA
CASTHEGRPSQPQHF	TGTGCCAGCACCCACGAGGGCAGGCCTTCTCAGCCCCAGCATTTT	TRBV6-5	NA	TRBJ1-5	NA
CASSLALTRWDF	TGTGCCAGCAGCTTAGCGCTGACGCGGTGGGACTTC	TRBV7-2	NA	TRBJ2-7	NA
CASSLHTGDTGELFF	TGTGCCAGCAGCTTGCATACGGGAGACACCGGGGAGCTGTTTTTT	TRBV5-5	NA	TRBJ2-2	NA
CASSSGGRGLETQYF	TGTGCCAGCAGCTCCGGGGGAAGGGGGCTGGAGACCCAGTACTTC	TRBV5-6	NA	TRBJ2-5	NA
CASSLAGGSATNEKLFF	TGTGCCAGCAGCTTAGCGGGTGGGAGTGCAACTAATGAAAAACTGTTTTTT	TRBV7-2	NA	TRBJ1-4	NA
CASSLQRNEQFF	TGCGCCAGCAGCCTTCAGAGGAATGAGCAGTTCTTC	TRBV4-1	NA	TRBJ2-1	NA
CASSLGLDEQFF	TGTGCCAGCAGCTTGGGGCTGGATGAGCAGTTCTTC	TRBV5-6	NA	TRBJ2-1	NA